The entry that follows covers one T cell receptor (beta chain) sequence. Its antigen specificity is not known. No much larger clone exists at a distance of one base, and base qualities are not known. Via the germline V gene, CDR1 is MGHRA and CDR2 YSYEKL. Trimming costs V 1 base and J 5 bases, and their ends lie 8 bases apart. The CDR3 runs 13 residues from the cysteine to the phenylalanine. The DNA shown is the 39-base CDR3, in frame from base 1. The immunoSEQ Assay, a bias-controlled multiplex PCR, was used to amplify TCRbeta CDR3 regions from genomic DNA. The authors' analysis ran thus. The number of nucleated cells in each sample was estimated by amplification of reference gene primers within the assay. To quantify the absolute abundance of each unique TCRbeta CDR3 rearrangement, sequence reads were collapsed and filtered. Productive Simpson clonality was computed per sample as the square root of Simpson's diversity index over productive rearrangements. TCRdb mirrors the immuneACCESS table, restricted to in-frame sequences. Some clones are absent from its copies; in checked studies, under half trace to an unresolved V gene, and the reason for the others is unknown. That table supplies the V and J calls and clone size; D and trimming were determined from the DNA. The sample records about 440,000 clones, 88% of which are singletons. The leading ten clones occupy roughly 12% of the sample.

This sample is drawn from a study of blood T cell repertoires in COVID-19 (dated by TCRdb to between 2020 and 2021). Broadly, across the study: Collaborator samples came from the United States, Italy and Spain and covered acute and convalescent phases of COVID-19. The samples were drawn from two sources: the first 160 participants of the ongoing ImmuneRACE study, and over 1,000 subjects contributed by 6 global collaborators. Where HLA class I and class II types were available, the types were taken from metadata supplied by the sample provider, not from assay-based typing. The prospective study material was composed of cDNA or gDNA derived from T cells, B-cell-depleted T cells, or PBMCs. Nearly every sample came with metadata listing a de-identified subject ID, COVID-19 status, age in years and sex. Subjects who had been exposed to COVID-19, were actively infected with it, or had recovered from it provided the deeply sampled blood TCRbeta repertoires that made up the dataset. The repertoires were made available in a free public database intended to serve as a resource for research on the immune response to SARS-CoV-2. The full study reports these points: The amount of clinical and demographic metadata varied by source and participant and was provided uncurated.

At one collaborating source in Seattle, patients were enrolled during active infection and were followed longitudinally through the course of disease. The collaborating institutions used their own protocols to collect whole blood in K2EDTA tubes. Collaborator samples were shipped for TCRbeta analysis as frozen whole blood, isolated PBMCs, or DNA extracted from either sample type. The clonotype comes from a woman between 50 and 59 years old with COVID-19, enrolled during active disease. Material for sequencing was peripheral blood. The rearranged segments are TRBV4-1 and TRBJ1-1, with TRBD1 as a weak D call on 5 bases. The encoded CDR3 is CASSQARTTEAFF. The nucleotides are TGCGCCAGCAGCCAAGCCAGGACAACTGAAGCTTTCTTT.